This T cell receptor (beta chain) is drawn from a study of Ad26.COV2.S vaccination and SARS-CoV-2 variants. Overall study: Intramuscularly, Ad26.COV2.S was given either once or twice, 56 days apart. The study, taken as a whole, reports: Vaccine recipients showed a spike-specific TCR breadth that was higher than in placebo recipients. In TCR breadth and depth analyses, total T cell responses may have been underestimated.

The germline V gene encodes CDR1 MGHRA and CDR2 YSYEKL. Trimming pared 1 base from V and 3 bases from J, leaving 12 bases between. This CDR3 is built from 16 residues. The treatment was: around 19 received Ad26.COV2.S at low or high dose, single or two shots; five or six received placebo; per-sample allocation not given. Sampling took place 63 days after the first vaccine or placebo injection. Wuhan-strain SARS-CoV-2 spike was expressed by the Ad26 vector that made up the vaccine. The method was immunoSEQ multiplex PCR; TCRdb's version includes in-frame clones alone and lacks a portion of them. The repertoire has approximately 410,000 clones, 92% of them found once; the top ten carry 1.5% to 2%. Remarks on this clone: As yet, its antigen is unknown.

The sequence was collected from a person between 18 and 59 years old who received the Ad26.COV2.S COVID-19 vaccine or a placebo. The material was peripheral blood, obtained in a trial of Ad26.COV2.S vaccine versus placebo. J is TRBJ1-4 and V is TRBV4-1; D gene unclear. The chain's CDR3 is CASSQAGDIPNEKLFF. The CDR3 DNA reads TGCGCCAGCAGCCAAGCGGGTGACATACCTAATGAAAAACTGTTTTTT.